These 5 T cell receptor beta chains share one sample of origin, sequenced in a study of CD8+ T cells in alopecia areata. Investigators isolated RNA and reverse transcribed it into cDNA to act as the sequencing template. This table comes from immunoSEQ multiplex PCR, and its TCRdb copy is limited to in-frame clones, with some not included. The sample shows about 180,000 clones, 50% to 75% of them seen only once. The sample consisted of CD4+ T cells sorted from blood, taken at week 0. The source of these receptors is a human donor with alopecia areata.

This rearrangement joins TRBV11-2 to TRBJ2-7; the match to TRBD2 covers 7 bases. The V and J ends lost 4 bases and 4 bases, in that order; junction bases with no gene match: 13. Germline V gene sequence: CDR1 SGHAT, CDR2 FQNNGV. This CDR3 has 16 residues. CDR3 bases: TGTGCCAGCAGCTCGGGTCTCAGGACTAGTGCGTACGAGCAGTACTTC. This codes for CASSSGLRTSAYEQYF.

V is TRBV10-3 and J is TRBJ1-2, with D maybe TRBD1 (6 bases). The germline V gene has CDR1 ENHRY and CDR2 SYGVKD. Trimming took 6 bases from V and 6 from J, leaving 11 bases between them. This CDR3 has 12 amino acids. DNA for the CDR3: TGTGCCATCAGACAGGGCGACGATGGCTACACCTTC. Its translation: CAIRQGDDGYTF.

The rearrangement uses TRBV7-9 and TRBJ2-2; 7 bases fit TRBD1. This CDR3 is built from 17 residues. Germline V gene sequence: CDR1 SEHNR, CDR2 FQNEAQ (reference sequence). The J segment lost 0 bases and the V segment lost 5 bases, leaving 9 bases of the junction unmatched. CDR3 region: CASSPGDRATNTGELFF. The DNA of the CDR3 is TGTGCCAGCAGCCCCGGCGACAGGGCGACGAACACCGGGGAGCTGTTTTTT.

This clone has just a few counts. This sequence joins TRBV25-1 and TRBJ2-2; 7 nucleotides match TRBD2. The CDR3 spans 15 residues. The V segment lost 7 bases and the J segment 0 bases; nucleotides outside the gene matches: 5. Germline assignment: CDR1 MGHDK and CDR2 SYGVNS. The chain's CDR3 is CASMGLTPNTGELFF. The DNA for the CDR3 is TGTGCCAGCATGGGACTAACACCGAACACCGGGGAGCTGTTTTTT.

Points on this clone: The same CDR3 is also encoded by other DNA sequences in this sample. The chain links TRBV29-1 to TRBJ2-3; D gene ambiguous. Trimming removed 4 bases at V and 2 bases at J, with 10 bases between. CDR1 is SQVTM and CDR2 is ANQGSEA in the germline V gene. The CDR3 has 13 residues. The CDR3 region is CSVGGRATDTQYF. As DNA, the CDR3 is TGCAGCGTTGGAGGCAGAGCCACAGATACGCAGTATTTT.